The next 24 T cell receptor beta chains were all read from a single sample in a study of T-cell reconstitution after alpha-beta-depleted transplantation in children. The authors prepared the TCRbeta library with unique molecular identifiers. TCRdb analysed the PCR reads with MiXCR anew, one entry per CDR3 protein. The sample lists about 310,000 distinct CDR3 sequences, approximately 23% occurring once. Sequenced material: PBMCs, mostly from graft donor cells, taken 180 days after TCRalphabeta/CD19-depleted stem cell transplant. The source of these receptors is a male patient aged 10-17 years who had a stem cell transplant for acute lymphoblastic leukemia, so the T cells may come from the graft donor.

This rearrangement joins TRBV15 to TRBJ2-5; 8 positions agree with TRBD1. This CDR3 has 16 residues. Germline V lookup: CDR1 LNHNV, CDR2 YYDKDF (reference sequence). V lost 0 bases to trimming and J lost 5 bases; unmatched junction nucleotides: 8. This CDR3 is CATSRDGTGPLETQYF. The CDR3 DNA reads TGTGCCACCAGCAGAGATGGGACAGGACCCCTGGAGACCCAGTACTTC.

This clonotype was seen only a few times. This chain uses TRBV29-1 with TRBJ2-2; D might be TRBD2 (5 bases). Per the germline V gene, CDR1 is SQVTM and CDR2 is ANQGSEA. Trimming left V 6 bases short and J 2 bases short, with 16 bases between. The CDR3 sequence is 15 residues long. This CDR3 is CSVELGYLNTGELFF. DNA for the CDR3: TGCAGCGTGGAACTAGGATATTTAAACACCGGGGAGCTGTTTTTT.

The V call is TRBV4-1, the J call TRBJ1-1; TRBD1 matches at 11 bases. The CDR3 covers 15 residues. The V gene's germline CDR1 is MGHRA and CDR2 YSYEKL. V was pared by 4 bases and J by 4 bases, with 5 bases of the junction left unmatched. CDR3 protein: CASSLGTGGSTEAFF. CDR3 bases: TGCGCCAGCAGCCTGGGGACAGGGGGGAGCACTGAAGCTTTCTTT.

A note on this clonotype: Given a much more abundant clone one base away, this may be a read error. This is likely a read error, given that the CDR3 carries no conserved phenylalanine or tryptophan at its end. The V call is TRBV29-1, the J call TRBJ1-1; weak D call: TRBD1 (5 bases). The CDR3 runs to 15 residues. The V gene lost 1 base and the J gene lost 0 bases, with 12 bases spanning the gap. CDR1 is SQVTM and CDR2 is ANQGSEA in the germline V gene. The CDR3 protein is CSVEGGRILNTEAFS. The CDR3 bases are TGCAGCGTTGAAGGGGGACGAATCCTGAACACTGAAGCTTTCTCT.

This clonotype came up a few times. The CDR3: CASRGQGWTEAFF. CDR3 nucleotides: TGTGCCAGCAGGGGACAGGGGTGGACTGAAGCTTTCTTT. The chain employs TRBV7-9 and TRBJ1-1; TRBD1 agrees at 10 bases. V gave up 6 bases and J gave up 5 bases; unmatched junction bases: 3. Looked up from germline, CDR1 is SEHNR and CDR2 is FQNEAQ (reference sequence). CDR3 length equals 13 residues. Looking up the rest from reference TRBV7-9 and TRBJ1-1 gives the full variable domain: DTGVSQNPRHKITKRGQNVTFRCDPISEHNRLYWYRQTLGQGPEFLTYFQNEAQLEKSRLLSDRFSAERPKGSFSTLEIQRTEQGDSAMYLCASRGQGWTEAFFGQGTRLTVV.

This clonotype occurred a few times. The chain couples TRBV5-1 to TRBJ2-1; no definite D call. CDR3 length: 9 amino acids. Germline V gene lookup returns CDR1 SGHRS and CDR2 YFSETQ. Deletions cut 0 bases from V and 16 bases from J, with 5 bases between. The CDR3 sequence: CASSLGFFF. The CDR3 DNA sequence: TGCGCCAGCAGCTTGGGTTTTTTCTTC.

The V gene is TRBV5-6, the J gene TRBJ2-2; the D is unclear. CDR1 and CDR2 from the germline V gene are SGHDT and YYEEEE. Trimming pared 4 bases from V and 3 bases from J, leaving 7 bases between. The CDR3 loop spans 13 amino acids. CDR3 DNA: TGTGCCAGCAGCCCCTGGGACACCGGGGAGCTGTTTTTT. Its translation: CASSPWDTGELFF. Together with reference TRBV5-6 and TRBJ2-2, the CDR3 gives the full variable domain: DAGVTQSPTHLIKTRGQQVTLRCSPKSGHDTVSWYQQALGQGPQFIFQYYEEEERQRGNFPDRFSGHQFPNYSSELNVNALLLGDSALYLCASSPWDTGELFFGEGSRLTVL.

V and J are TRBV20-1 and TRBJ2-7; D is possibly TRBD1 or TRBD2 (5 bases each). From germline, CDR1 is DFQATT and CDR2 SNEGSKA (reference sequence). The CDR3 is made up of 14 amino acids. V lost 0 bases and J 3 bases, leaving 12 bases between the germline ends. The CDR3 DNA reads as TGCAGTGCTAGAGAAGGAATGGGGGACTACGAGCAGTACTTC. The encoded protein is CSAREGMGDYEQYF.

This clonotype was seen a few times. The chain combines TRBV6-1 with TRBJ2-2; D ambiguous. Germline V CDR1 and CDR2: MNHNS, SASEGT. CDR3 length equals 13 residues. The ends were cut back, 2 bases at V and 0 bases at J, with 1 base in the middle. As DNA, the CDR3 is TGTGCCAGCAGTGAAACGAACACCGGGGAGCTGTTTTTT. Its protein product is CASSETNTGELFF.

The chain links TRBV19 to TRBJ2-5, with 9 bases matching TRBD2. V shed 2 bases, J shed 5 bases, and the junction held 6 bases outside the gene matches. CDR3 length: 15 amino acids. CDR1 is LNHDA, CDR2 SQIVND, per germline (reference sequence). CDR3 coding DNA: TGTGCCAGTAGTATAATCCGTAGCGGGAGTGAGACCCAGTACTTC. Its protein product is CASSIIRSGSETQYF.

This clonotype was seen a handful of times. V and J are TRBV24-1 and TRBJ2-7; D ambiguous. Trimming took off 3 bases at V and 2 bases at J, with 10 bases between the two ends. Germline V gives CDR1 KGHDR, CDR2 SFDVKD. The CDR3 length is 14 residues. The CDR3 DNA is TGTGCCACCAGTGATCGGGCCTCAACCTACGAGCAGTACTTC. Residues: CATSDRASTYEQYF.

The chain links TRBV27 to TRBJ2-7; D may be TRBD2 (6 bases). The CDR3 spans 15 residues. Germline V gives CDR1 MNHEY, CDR2 SMNVEV (reference sequence). Trimming took 6 bases from V and 0 from J, leaving 15 bases between them. CDR3 sequence: CASSKAGSSSYEQYF. CDR3 DNA sequence: TGTGCCAGCAGCAAAGCGGGTTCGAGCTCCTACGAGCAGTACTTC.

The chain uses TRBV12-3 or TRBV12-4 and TRBJ1-3; D ambiguous. The V end was cut by 1 base, the J end by 4 bases, with 14 bases between. This CDR3 region has 16 residues. The CDR3 loop reads CASSLGGSIAGNTIYF. The CDR3 DNA sequence: TGTGCCAGCAGTTTAGGAGGGTCGATAGCAGGAAACACCATATATTTT.

This clonotype came up a few times. This rearrangement joins TRBV20-1 to TRBJ2-1; weak D call: TRBD2 (5 bases). In germline, CDR1 is DFQATT, CDR2 SNEGSKA (reference sequence). This CDR3 has 14 amino acids. V was clipped by 1 base and J by 0 bases, with 7 bases between them. DNA of the CDR3: TGCAGTGCTAGAGGTGGGAGCTCCTACAATGAGCAGTTCTTC. Its protein is CSARGGSSYNEQFF.

This clonotype was recorded many times. This chain links TRBV5-1 with TRBJ2-2; D is ambiguous. CDR1 and CDR2 from the germline V gene are SGHRS and YFSETQ. The CDR3 length is 15 residues. With 5 bases removed from V and 0 bases from J, the gap between germline ends came to 11 bases. The chain's CDR3 is CASSWTASNTGELFF. As DNA, the CDR3 is TGCGCCAGCAGTTGGACGGCTTCGAACACCGGGGAGCTGTTTTTT.

The rearrangement uses TRBV11-2 and TRBJ2-7; TRBD1 agrees at 7 bases. The CDR3 loop spans 13 amino acids. Looked up from germline, CDR1 is SGHAT and CDR2 is FQNNGV. The junction had 8 bases not matched to a gene; V was cut back by 5 bases and J by 7 bases. The CDR3 region has the DNA TGTGCCAGCAGCGCCTACAGGGGCTGGGAGCAGTACTTC. Translated: CASSAYRGWEQYF. The full variable domain, with the rest looked up from reference TRBV11-2 and TRBJ2-7, is EAGVAQSPRYKIIEKRQSVAFWCNPISGHATLYWYQQILGQGPKLLIQFQNNGVVDDSQLPKDRFSAERLKGVDSTLKIQPAKLEDSAVYLCASSAYRGWEQYFGPGTRLTVT.

The rearrangement links TRBV4-2 to TRBJ2-7, with D possibly TRBD2 on 6 matching bases. The length of the CDR3 is 16 residues. V gave up 0 bases and J gave up 2 bases, with 14 bases separating them. Germline lookup yields CDR1 LGHNA and CDR2 YNFKEQ. CDR3 protein: CASSQDALADTYEQYF. DNA for the CDR3: TGTGCCAGCAGCCAAGATGCACTAGCTGATACCTACGAGCAGTACTTC.

The V and J genes are TRBV5-1 and TRBJ1-2; D gene uncertain. Trimming removed 4 bases from V and 8 bases from J, with 18 bases in between. The CDR3 loop spans 14 amino acids. Germline CDR1 SGHRS, CDR2 YFSETQ. The CDR3, as DNA: TGCGCCAGCAGCATTACTCGTCGACTGGACGGCTACACCTTC. Amino acid sequence: CASSITRRLDGYTF.

The rearrangement links TRBV5-1 to TRBJ2-7, with D unclear. This CDR3 has 14 residues. The V gene's germline CDR1 is SGHRS and CDR2 YFSETQ. V was shortened by 0 bases and J by 3 bases, with 10 bases between the two germline ends. The CDR3 is CASSLDLVFYEQYF. CDR3 DNA sequence: TGCGCCAGCAGCTTGGACCTCGTCTTCTACGAGCAGTACTTC.

This clonotype was observed a handful of times. The chain couples TRBV5-1 to TRBJ2-1; 7 bases line up with TRBD2. V shed 1 base and J 7 bases; nucleotides not matched to a gene: 2. CDR1 and CDR2 (germline): SGHRS, YFSETQ. This CDR3 has 13 amino acids. The CDR3 loop reads CASSLRAGNEQFF. CDR3 bases: TGCGCCAGCAGCTTGAGAGCGGGAAATGAGCAGTTCTTC.

This rearrangement joins TRBV7-9 to TRBJ2-7; no definite D call. The CDR3 has 14 amino acids. V lost 5 bases, J lost 1 base, and 12 bases lay in between. Germline CDR1 is SEHNR and CDR2 is FQNEAQ (reference sequence). For the CDR3, the DNA is TGTGCCAGCAGCCTCCAAGACGGGTCCTACGAGCAGTACTTC. Residues: CASSLQDGSYEQYF.

This sequence joins TRBV21-1 and TRBJ2-3; TRBD1 is the table's D call and was not checked against the DNA. TRBV21-1 is classified as a pseudogene. This CDR3 region has 18 residues. As DNA, the CDR3 is TGTGCCAGCAGCAAAGAAACGGCCGGCGCAGGGAGCACAGATACGCAGTATTTT. Encoded protein: CASSKETAGAGSTDTQYF.

The V gene is TRBV6-4, the J gene TRBJ2-7, with a possible D match to TRBD2 (5 bases). Germline assignment: CDR1 MRHNA and CDR2 SNTAGT. CDR3 length equals 13 residues. Trimming left V 5 bases short and J 5 bases short, with 13 bases between. CDR3 loop: CASSRRLADEQYF. CDR3 in DNA: TGTGCCAGCAGTAGAAGGCTAGCTGACGAGCAGTACTTC.

The table lists this clonotype with a few counts. The chain recombines TRBV5-1 with TRBJ1-2; 7 nucleotides agree with TRBD1. The V gene's germline CDR1 is SGHRS and CDR2 YFSETQ. The CDR3 is 13 residues long. J was trimmed by 8 bases and V by 4 bases; bases with no gene match: 8. The CDR3 spells CASSLLQGNGYTF. For the CDR3, the DNA is TGCGCCAGCAGCCTTTTACAGGGGAACGGCTACACCTTC.